The clone carrying this TCR beta chain appeared a few times. This record comes from a study of cytomegalovirus exposure and HLA in healthy donors. Generated by immunoSEQ multiplex PCR, the TCRdb table keeps only in-frame clones and is missing some. The repertoire has roughly 52,000 clones, roughly 88% of them found once; the top ten carry over 6.5%. CDR3 length: 13 residues. V was clipped by 8 bases and J by 3 bases, with 11 bases between them. Germline CDR1 and CDR2: SNHLY and FYNNEI. This chain joins TRBV2 and TRBJ1-3; D gene uncertain. Material: PBMCs. This clonotype originated in a woman between 25 and 40 years old in good health and CMV-seronegative. The CDR3: CASLREYGNTIYF. The CDR3 region has the DNA TGTGCCAGCCTACGGGAATATGGAAACACCATATATTTT.